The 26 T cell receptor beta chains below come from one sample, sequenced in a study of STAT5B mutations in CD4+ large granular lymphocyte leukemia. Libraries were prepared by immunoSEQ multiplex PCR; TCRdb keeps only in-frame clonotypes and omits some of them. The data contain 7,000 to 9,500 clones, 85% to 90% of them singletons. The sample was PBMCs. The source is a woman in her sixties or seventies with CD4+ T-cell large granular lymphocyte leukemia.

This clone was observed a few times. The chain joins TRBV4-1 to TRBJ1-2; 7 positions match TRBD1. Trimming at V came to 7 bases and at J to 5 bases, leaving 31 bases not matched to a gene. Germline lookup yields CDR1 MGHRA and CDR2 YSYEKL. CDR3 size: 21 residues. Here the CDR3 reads CASTPLEIQGLTTRGPYGYTF. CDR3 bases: TGCGCCAGCACCCCCCTTGAGATTCAAGGTCTAACAACGAGGGGGCCTTATGGCTACACCTTC.

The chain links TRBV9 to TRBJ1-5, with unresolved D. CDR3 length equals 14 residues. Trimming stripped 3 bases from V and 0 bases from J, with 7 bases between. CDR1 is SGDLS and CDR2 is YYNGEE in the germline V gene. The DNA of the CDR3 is TGTGCCAGCAGCGGAGGATATAGCAATCAGCCCCAGCATTTT. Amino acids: CASSGGYSNQPQHF.

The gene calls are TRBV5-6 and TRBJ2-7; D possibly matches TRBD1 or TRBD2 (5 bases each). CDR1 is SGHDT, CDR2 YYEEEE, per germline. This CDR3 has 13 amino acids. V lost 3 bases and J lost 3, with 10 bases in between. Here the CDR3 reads CASSWDGRYEQYF. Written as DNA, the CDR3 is TGTGCCAGCAGCTGGGACGGTCGCTACGAGCAGTACTTC.

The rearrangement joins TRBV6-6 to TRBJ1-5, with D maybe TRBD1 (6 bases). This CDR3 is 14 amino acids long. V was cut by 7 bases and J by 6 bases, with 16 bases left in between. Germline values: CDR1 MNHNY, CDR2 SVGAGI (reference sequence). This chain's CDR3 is CASNLGGAGQPQHF. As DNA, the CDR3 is TGTGCCAGCAATTTGGGGGGGGCAGGTCAGCCCCAGCATTTT.

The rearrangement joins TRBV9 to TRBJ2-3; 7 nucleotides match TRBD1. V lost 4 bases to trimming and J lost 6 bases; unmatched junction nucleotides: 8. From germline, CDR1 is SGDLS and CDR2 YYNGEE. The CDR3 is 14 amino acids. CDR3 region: CASSPSVDRDTQYF. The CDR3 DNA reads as TGTGCCAGCAGCCCATCTGTGGACAGGGATACGCAGTATTTT. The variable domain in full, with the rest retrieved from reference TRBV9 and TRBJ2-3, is DSGVTQTPKHLITATGQRVTLRCSPRSGDLSVYWYQQSLDQGLQFLIQYYNGEERAKGNILERFSAQQFPDLHSELNLSSLELGDSALYFCASSPSVDRDTQYFGPGTRLTVL.

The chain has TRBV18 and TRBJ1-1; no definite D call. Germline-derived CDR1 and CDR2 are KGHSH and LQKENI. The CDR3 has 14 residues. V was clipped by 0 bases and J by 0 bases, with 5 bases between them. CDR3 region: CASSPPPVNTEAFF. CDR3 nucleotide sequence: TGTGCCAGCTCACCACCGCCCGTGAACACTGAAGCTTTCTTT.

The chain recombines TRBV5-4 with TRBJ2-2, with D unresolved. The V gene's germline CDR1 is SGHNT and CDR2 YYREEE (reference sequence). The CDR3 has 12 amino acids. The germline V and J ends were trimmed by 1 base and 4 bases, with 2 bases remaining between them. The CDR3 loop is CASSLITGELFF. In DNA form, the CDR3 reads TGTGCCAGCAGCTTGATCACCGGGGAGCTGTTTTTT.

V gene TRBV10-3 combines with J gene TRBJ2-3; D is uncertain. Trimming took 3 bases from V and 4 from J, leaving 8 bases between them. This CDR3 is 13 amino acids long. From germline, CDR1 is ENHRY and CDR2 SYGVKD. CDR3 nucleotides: TGTGCCATCAGTGAAAGGGAATCAGATACGCAGTATTTT. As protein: CAISERESDTQYF.

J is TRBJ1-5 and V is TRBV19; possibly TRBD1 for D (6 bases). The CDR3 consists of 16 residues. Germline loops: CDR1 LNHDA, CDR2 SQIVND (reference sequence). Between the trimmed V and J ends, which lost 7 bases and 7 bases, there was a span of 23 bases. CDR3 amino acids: CASKDVKRGVGQPQHF. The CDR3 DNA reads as TGTGCCAGTAAGGACGTTAAAAGGGGGGTCGGCCAGCCCCAGCATTTT. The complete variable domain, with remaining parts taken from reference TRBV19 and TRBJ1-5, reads DGGITQSPKYLFRKEGQNVTLSCEQNLNHDAMYWYRQDPGQGLRLIYYSQIVNDFQKGDIAEGYSVSREKKESFPLTVTSAQKNPTAFYLCASKDVKRGVGQPQHFGDGTRLSIL.

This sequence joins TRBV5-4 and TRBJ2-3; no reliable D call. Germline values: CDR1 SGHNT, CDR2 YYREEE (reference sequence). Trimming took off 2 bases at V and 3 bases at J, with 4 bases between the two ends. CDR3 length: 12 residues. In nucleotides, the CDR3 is TGTGCCAGCAGCTTAGATACAGATACGCAGTATTTT. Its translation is CASSLDTDTQYF.

The CDR3 sequence: CASSDHTDTQYF. The CDR3 coding sequence is TGTGCCAGCAGTGACCACACAGATACGCAGTATTTT. The chain combines TRBV2 with TRBJ2-3; no clear D. Trimming pared 3 bases from V and 2 bases from J, leaving 3 bases between. The CDR3 is 12 residues long. CDR1 SNHLY and CDR2 FYNNEI come from the germline V gene.

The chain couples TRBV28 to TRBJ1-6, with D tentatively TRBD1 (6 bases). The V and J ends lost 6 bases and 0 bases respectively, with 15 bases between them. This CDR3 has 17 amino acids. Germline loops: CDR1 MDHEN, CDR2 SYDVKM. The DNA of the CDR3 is TGTGCCAGCAGCCGGGGGGGCAGAAGCTCCTATAATTCACCCCTCCACTTT. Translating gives CASSRGGRSSYNSPLHF.

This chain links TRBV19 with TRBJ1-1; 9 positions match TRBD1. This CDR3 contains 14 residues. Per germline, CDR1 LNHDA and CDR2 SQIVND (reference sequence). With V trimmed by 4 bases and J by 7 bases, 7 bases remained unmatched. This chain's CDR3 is CASSREQGASEAFF. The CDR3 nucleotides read TGTGCCAGTAGTAGAGAACAGGGGGCAAGTGAAGCTTTCTTT.

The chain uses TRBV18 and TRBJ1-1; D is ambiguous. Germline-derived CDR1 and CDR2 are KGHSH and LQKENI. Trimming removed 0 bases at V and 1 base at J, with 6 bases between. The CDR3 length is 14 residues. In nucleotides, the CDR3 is TGTGCCAGCTCACCACCCGAGGGGAACACTGAAGCTTTCTTT. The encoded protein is CASSPPEGNTEAFF.

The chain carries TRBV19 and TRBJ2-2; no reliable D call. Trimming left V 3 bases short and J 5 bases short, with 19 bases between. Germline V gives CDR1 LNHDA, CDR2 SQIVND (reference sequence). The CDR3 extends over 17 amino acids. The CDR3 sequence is CASSINSAAGETGELFF. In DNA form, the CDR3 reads TGTGCCAGTAGTATTAATTCGGCGGCAGGTGAAACCGGGGAGCTGTTTTTT.

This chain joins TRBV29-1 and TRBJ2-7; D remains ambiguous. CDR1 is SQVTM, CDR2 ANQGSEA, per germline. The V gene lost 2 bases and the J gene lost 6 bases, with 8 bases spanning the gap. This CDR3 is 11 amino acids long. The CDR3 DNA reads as TGCAGCGTTGAAAACGGTTTCGAGCAGTACTTC. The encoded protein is CSVENGFEQYF.

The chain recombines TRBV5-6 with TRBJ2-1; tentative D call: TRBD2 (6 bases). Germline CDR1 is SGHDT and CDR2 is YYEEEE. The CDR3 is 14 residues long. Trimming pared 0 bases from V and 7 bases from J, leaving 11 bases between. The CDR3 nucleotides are TGTGCCAGCAGCTTGGGACTAGAGATAAATGAGCAGTTCTTC. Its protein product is CASSLGLEINEQFF.

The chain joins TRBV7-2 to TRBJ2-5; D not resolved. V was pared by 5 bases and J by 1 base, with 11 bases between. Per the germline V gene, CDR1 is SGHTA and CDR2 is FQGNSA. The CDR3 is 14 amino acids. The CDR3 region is CASSQTLIQETQYF. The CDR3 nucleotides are TGTGCCAGCAGCCAGACACTGATCCAAGAGACCCAGTACTTC.

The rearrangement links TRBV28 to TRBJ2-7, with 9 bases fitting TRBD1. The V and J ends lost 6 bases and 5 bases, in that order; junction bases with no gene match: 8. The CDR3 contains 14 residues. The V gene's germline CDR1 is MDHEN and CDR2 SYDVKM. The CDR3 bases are TGTGCCAGCAGAGCCGGGACAGGGAACCACGAGCAGTACTTC. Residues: CASRAGTGNHEQYF.

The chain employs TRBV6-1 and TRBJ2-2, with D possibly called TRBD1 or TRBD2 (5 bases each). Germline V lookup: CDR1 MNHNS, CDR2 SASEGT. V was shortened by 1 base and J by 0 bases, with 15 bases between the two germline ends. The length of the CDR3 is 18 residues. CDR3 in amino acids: CASSEGPGWGTNTGELFF. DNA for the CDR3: TGTGCCAGCAGTGAAGGGCCGGGGTGGGGGACGAACACCGGGGAGCTGTTTTTT.

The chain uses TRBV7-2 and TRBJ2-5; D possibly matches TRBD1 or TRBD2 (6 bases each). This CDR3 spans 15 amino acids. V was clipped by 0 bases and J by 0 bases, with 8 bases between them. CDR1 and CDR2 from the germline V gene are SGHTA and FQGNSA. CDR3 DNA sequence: TGTGCCAGCAGCTTAGCGGGGGGCCACCAAGAGACCCAGTACTTC. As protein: CASSLAGGHQETQYF.

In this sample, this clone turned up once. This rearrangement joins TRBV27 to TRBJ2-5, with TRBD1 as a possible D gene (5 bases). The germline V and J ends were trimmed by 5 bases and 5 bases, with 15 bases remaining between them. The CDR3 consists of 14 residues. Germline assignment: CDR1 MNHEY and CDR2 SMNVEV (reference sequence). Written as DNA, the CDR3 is TGTGCCAGCAGTCAGGGAAACTTGGGGGAGACCCAGTACTTC. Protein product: CASSQGNLGETQYF.

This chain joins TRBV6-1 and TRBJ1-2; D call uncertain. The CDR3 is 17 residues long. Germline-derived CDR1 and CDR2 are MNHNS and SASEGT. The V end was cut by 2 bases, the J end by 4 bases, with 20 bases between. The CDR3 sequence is CASSESLRAPVLYGYTF. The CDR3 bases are TGTGCCAGCAGTGAATCGCTGAGGGCACCAGTCCTCTATGGCTACACCTTC.

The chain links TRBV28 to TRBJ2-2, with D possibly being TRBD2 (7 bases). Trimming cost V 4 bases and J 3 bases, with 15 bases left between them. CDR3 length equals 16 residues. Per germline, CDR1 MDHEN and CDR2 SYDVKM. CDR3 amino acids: CASSSRGGTDTGELFF. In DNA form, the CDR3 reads TGTGCCAGCAGTTCTAGGGGGGGTACGGACACCGGGGAGCTGTTTTTT.

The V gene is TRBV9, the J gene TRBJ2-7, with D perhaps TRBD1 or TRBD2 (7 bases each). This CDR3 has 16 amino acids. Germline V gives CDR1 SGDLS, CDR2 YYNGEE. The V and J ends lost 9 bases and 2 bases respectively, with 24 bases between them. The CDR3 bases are TGTGCCACCGCACCTCCCGCGGGAGACAGGGCCTACGAGCAGTACTTC. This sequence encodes CATAPPAGDRAYEQYF.

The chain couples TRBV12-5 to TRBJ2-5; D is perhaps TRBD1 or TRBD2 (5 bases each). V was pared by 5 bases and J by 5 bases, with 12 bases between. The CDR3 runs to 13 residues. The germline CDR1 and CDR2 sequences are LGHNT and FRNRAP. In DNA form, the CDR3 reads TGTGCTAGTGGTCCCCGGGACGGTGAGACCCAGTACTTC. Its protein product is CASGPRDGETQYF.